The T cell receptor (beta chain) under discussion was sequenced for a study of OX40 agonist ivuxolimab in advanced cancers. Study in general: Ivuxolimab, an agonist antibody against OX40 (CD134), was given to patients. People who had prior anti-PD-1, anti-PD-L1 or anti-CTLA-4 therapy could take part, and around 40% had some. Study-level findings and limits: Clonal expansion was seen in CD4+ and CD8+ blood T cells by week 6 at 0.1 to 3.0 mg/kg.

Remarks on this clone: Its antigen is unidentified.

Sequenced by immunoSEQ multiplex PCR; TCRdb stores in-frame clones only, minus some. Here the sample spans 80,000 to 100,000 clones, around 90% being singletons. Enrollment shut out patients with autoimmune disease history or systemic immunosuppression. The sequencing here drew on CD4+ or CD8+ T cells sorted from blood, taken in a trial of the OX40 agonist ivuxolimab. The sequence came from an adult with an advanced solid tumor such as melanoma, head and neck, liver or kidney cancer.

CDR3 in DNA: TGTGCCAGCAGAACAGGACAGGGCAATAATTCACCCCTCCACTTT. The encoded protein is CASRTGQGNNSPLHF. The chain recombines TRBV28 with TRBJ1-6, with 8 bases fitting TRBD1. With 6 bases clipped from V and 5 bases from J, the junction kept 6 bases outside the gene matches. The germline V gene encodes CDR1 MDHEN and CDR2 SYDVKM. CDR3 length: 15 amino acids.